This T cell receptor beta chain was observed in a study of blood T cell repertoires in COVID-19. Turning to the study itself: COVID-19 samples collected from the United States, Italy and Spain covered acute and convalescent phases. PBMCs, B-cell-depleted T cells, or T cells provided the cDNA or gDNA that made up the material.

TCRdb's table, derived via immunoSEQ multiplex PCR, lists solely in-frame clones and lacks some. The table includes around 270,000 clones, around 89% detected once. The CDR3 runs 18 residues. Germline values: CDR1 MNHEY, CDR2 SMNVEV (reference sequence). Trimming took 0 bases from V and 0 from J; bases not matched to a gene: 8. This sequence originates from a man aged 30 to 45 with acute or convalescent COVID-19. This rearrangement joins TRBV27 to TRBJ1-5, with 7 bases fitting TRBD1. Sequences were obtained from peripheral blood. CDR3 protein: CASSLSWDSVYSNQPQHF. The CDR3 bases are TGTGCCAGCAGTTTATCCTGGGACAGTGTTTATAGCAATCAGCCCCAGCATTTT.